There are many counts of the clone carrying this T cell receptor (beta chain). TCRdb re-analysed the 5' RACE reads in MiXCR, keeping a single row per CDR3 protein. Among about 57,000 distinct CDR3 sequences listed, under 20% were seen once. Germline CDR1 KGHSH, CDR2 LQKENI. Trimming took 0 bases from V and 0 from J; bases not matched to a gene: 2. The CDR3 extends over 16 amino acids. These data are taken from a study of T cells of healthy individuals. The sequence derives from a human donor in good health. J is TRBJ2-3 and V is TRBV18; 8 bases align to TRBD2. CDR3 in amino acids: CASSPPASGSTDTQYF. For the CDR3, the DNA is TGTGCCAGCTCACCACCTGCTAGCGGGAGCACAGATACGCAGTATTTT.